The 19 T cell receptor beta chains below all came from one sample that was sequenced in a study of human T cells and chemical hapten exposure. Time point given: healthy volunteer bleed at 2 weeks. RNA extraction used unfractionated whole blood as the source of total RNA. A single record per CDR3 protein comes from TCRdb applying MiXCR to the RACE reads. The sample carries 50,000 or so distinct CDR3 sequences, less than 4.5% recorded once. The sample consisted of whole blood. The receptors shown here come from a human donor in good health. Some clones in this sample may be carry-over from other donors' samples.

This clonotype was counted at least ten times. V usage is TRBV4-1 and J usage is TRBJ1-5; 7 bases match TRBD1. The V gene's germline CDR1 is MGHRA and CDR2 YSYEKL. The junction had 15 bases not matched to a gene; V was cut back by 3 bases and J by 4 bases. The CDR3 covers 18 residues. The CDR3 sequence is CASSQGRGNSVSNQPQHF. CDR3 nucleotide sequence: TGCGCCAGCAGCCAGGGCAGGGGGAACTCAGTTTCAAATCAGCCCCAGCATTTT.

This clonotype was counted many times. V gene TRBV6-2 or TRBV6-3 combines with J gene TRBJ2-3; perhaps TRBD1 as D (5 bases). The V gene's germline CDR1 is MNHEY and CDR2 SVGEGT. V was clipped by 5 bases and J by 0 bases, with 9 bases between them. The CDR3 has 14 residues. CDR3 protein: CASSGAWSTDTQYF. CDR3 DNA: TGTGCCAGCAGTGGGGCTTGGAGCACAGATACGCAGTATTTT.

The rearrangement links TRBV20-1 to TRBJ1-5, with D unresolved. The CDR3 sequence is 16 residues long. Deletions cut 0 bases from V and 3 bases from J, with 15 bases between. CDR1 is DFQATT, CDR2 SNEGSKA, per germline (reference sequence). CDR3 sequence: CSAREEAKVPNQPQHF. The DNA of the CDR3 is TGCAGTGCTAGAGAGGAGGCCAAGGTTCCCAATCAGCCCCAGCATTTT.

This clonotype was seen ten or more times. The chain carries TRBV23-1 and TRBJ2-1; 7 positions agree with TRBD2. TRBV23-1 counts as an open reading frame of uncertain function. V gave up 2 bases and J gave up 3 bases; unmatched junction bases: 13. There are 18 residues in the CDR3. The CDR3, as DNA: TGCGCCAGCAGTCAACTTAAGGTCTGGCTAGCGGTCTACAATGAGCAGTTCTTC. This gives the protein CASSQLKVWLAVYNEQFF.

This clonotype was seen repeatedly, ten times or more. V and J are TRBV10-2 and TRBJ2-2; 7 bases align to TRBD1. The V segment lost 3 bases and the J segment 0 bases; nucleotides outside the gene matches: 1. This CDR3 has 15 amino acids. CDR1 is WSHSY, CDR2 SAAADI, per germline. CDR3: CASSEGTANTGELFF. CDR3 nucleotides: TGCGCCAGCAGTGAAGGGACAGCGAACACCGGGGAGCTGTTTTTT.

At least ten counts were recorded for this clonotype. This rearrangement joins TRBV28 to TRBJ2-7; 7 bases align to TRBD2. V gave up 3 bases and J gave up 2 bases; unmatched junction bases: 22. Germline CDR1 reads MDHEN; CDR2 reads SYDVKM. This CDR3 contains 20 residues. The CDR3 DNA reads as TGTGCCAGCAGTTTCGGGGGATTTCGGCTAGCGGAAACCTCTCCCTACGAGCAGTACTTC. Translation: CASSFGGFRLAETSPYEQYF.

The chain has TRBV2 and TRBJ1-2, with D possibly TRBD1 on 5 matching bases. The germline V gene has CDR1 SNHLY and CDR2 FYNNEI. The length of the CDR3 is 13 residues. With 4 bases removed from V and 4 bases from J, the gap between germline ends came to 10 bases. CDR3 nucleotides: TGTGCCAGCAGTGGGGAAAGGGGCTATGGCTACACCTTC. This translates into CASSGERGYGYTF.

The chain has TRBV28 and TRBJ2-7; 10 bases are shared with TRBD2. Trimming removed 2 bases from V and 4 bases from J; junction bases left unmatched: 11. This CDR3 has 17 residues. Looked up from germline, CDR1 is MDHEN and CDR2 is SYDVKM. CDR3 DNA sequence: TGTGCCAGCAGTTTAGGTACTAGCGGGGCCTCCGGTTACGAGCAGTACTTC. It is translated as CASSLGTSGASGYEQYF.

This clonotype was observed many times. The chain couples TRBV6-5 to TRBJ2-7, with TRBD2 matching over 7 bases. V shed 2 bases and J 9 bases; nucleotides not matched to a gene: 10. Germline V gene sequence: CDR1 MNHEY, CDR2 SVGAGI. The CDR3 spans 14 residues. The CDR3 protein is CASSYERGGRAQYF. The CDR3 DNA is TGTGCCAGCAGTTACGAGCGCGGGGGTAGAGCGCAGTACTTC.

A few counts support this clonotype. This chain joins TRBV7-2 and TRBJ2-3, with D uncertain. V shed 5 bases and J shed 3 bases, with 24 bases lying between them. The CDR3 has 18 residues. The germline CDR1 and CDR2 sequences are SGHTA and FQGNSA. The CDR3 coding sequence is TGTGCCAGCAGCCCCCGCCCCGGATCCGGCCCCGATACAGATACGCAGTATTTT. This encodes CASSPRPGSGPDTDTQYF.

This clonotype showed up many times. The chain uses TRBV11-2 and TRBJ1-1; TRBD1 aligns across 7 bases. Germline-derived CDR1 and CDR2 are SGHAT and FQNNGV. The CDR3 consists of 15 residues. With V trimmed by 0 bases and J by 2 bases, 3 bases remained unmatched. The DNA for the CDR3 is TGTGCCAGCAGCTTAGACAGGGGGGTCAACACTGAAGCTTTCTTT. This codes for CASSLDRGVNTEAFF.

V is TRBV28 and J is TRBJ2-7; TRBD2 matches 8 bases. This CDR3 is 15 amino acids long. V dropped 6 bases and J dropped 2; count of bases not matched to a gene: 9. In germline, CDR1 is MDHEN, CDR2 SYDVKM. The CDR3 DNA reads as TGTGCCAGCAGGGACGTTAGCGGGGTAACCTACGAGCAGTACTTC. It translates to CASRDVSGVTYEQYF. The entire variable domain, with the rest obtained from reference TRBV28 and TRBJ2-7, is as follows: DVKVTQSSRYLVKRTGEKVFLECVQDMDHENMFWYRQDPGLGLRLIYFSYDVKMKEKGDIPEGYSVSREKKERFSLILESASTNQTSMYLCASRDVSGVTYEQYFGPGTRLTVT.

This clonotype appeared many times. The rearrangement uses TRBV27 and TRBJ2-4; D might be TRBD1 (5 bases). The CDR3 extends over 16 amino acids. The germline V gene encodes CDR1 MNHEY and CDR2 SMNVEV (reference sequence). V dropped 5 bases and J dropped 0 bases, with 14 bases sitting between them. CDR3 nucleotide sequence: TGTGCCAGCAGTAGAGGACAAGTACTAGCCAAAAACATTCAGTACTTC. Protein product: CASSRGQVLAKNIQYF.

This clonotype was seen repeatedly, ten times or more. The rearrangement uses TRBV5-1 and TRBJ2-3, with TRBD1 matching 7 bases. The CDR3 loop spans 16 amino acids. Germline CDR1 reads SGHRS; CDR2 reads YFSETQ. V lost 6 bases and J lost 2; bases outside the gene matches: 12. The CDR3, as DNA: TGCGCCAGCACCCCACAGGGGCCCAATCACACAGATACGCAGTATTTT. Its translation: CASTPQGPNHTDTQYF.

This chain links TRBV9 with TRBJ2-6, with D hard to call. Germline values: CDR1 SGDLS, CDR2 YYNGEE. The CDR3 contains 19 residues. Deletions cut 0 bases from V and 0 bases from J, with 16 bases between. The CDR3 loop reads CASSVAPRGRSSGANVLTF. As DNA, the CDR3 is TGTGCCAGCAGCGTAGCCCCGCGCGGCCGGAGCTCTGGGGCCAACGTCCTGACTTTC.

This clonotype has a count of ten or more. The V gene is TRBV4-1, the J gene TRBJ2-2; TRBD2 matches at 12 bases. V shed 3 bases, J shed 0 bases, and the junction held 5 bases outside the gene matches. Germline V gene lookup returns CDR1 MGHRA and CDR2 YSYEKL. CDR3 size: 18 residues. The CDR3 DNA sequence: TGCGCCAGCAGCCACTCGGGACTAGCGGGCACGAACACCGGGGAGCTGTTTTTT. This codes for CASSHSGLAGTNTGELFF.

The chain joins TRBV19 to TRBJ1-5, with unresolved D. Germline V gene sequence: CDR1 LNHDA, CDR2 SQIVND (reference sequence). V gave up 3 bases and J gave up 16 bases, with 19 bases separating them. The CDR3 sequence is 13 residues long. The CDR3 DNA is TGTGCCAGTAGTATCACAGTAATAGGCGAGAAACATTTT. Residues: CASSITVIGEKHF.

This clonotype appeared a few times. This chain joins TRBV18 and TRBJ2-6, with 7 positions matching TRBD2. The CDR3 has 17 residues. With 3 bases clipped from V and 0 bases from J, the junction kept 5 bases outside the gene matches. The V gene's germline CDR1 is KGHSH and CDR2 LQKENI. The CDR3, as DNA: TGTGCCAGCTCACCGGGACTAACCAACTCTGGGGCCAACGTCCTGACTTTC. This codes for CASSPGLTNSGANVLTF.

This clonotype showed up many times. The chain combines TRBV28 with TRBJ2-7; 8 nucleotides align to TRBD2. The CDR3 sequence is 16 residues long. With 6 bases clipped from V and 0 bases from J, the junction kept 10 bases outside the gene matches. Per the germline V gene, CDR1 is MDHEN and CDR2 is SYDVKM. The CDR3 DNA sequence: TGTGCCAGCAGCCGCCCCGTCAGCGGGGGCTCCTACGAGCAGTACTTC. It translates to CASSRPVSGGSYEQYF.